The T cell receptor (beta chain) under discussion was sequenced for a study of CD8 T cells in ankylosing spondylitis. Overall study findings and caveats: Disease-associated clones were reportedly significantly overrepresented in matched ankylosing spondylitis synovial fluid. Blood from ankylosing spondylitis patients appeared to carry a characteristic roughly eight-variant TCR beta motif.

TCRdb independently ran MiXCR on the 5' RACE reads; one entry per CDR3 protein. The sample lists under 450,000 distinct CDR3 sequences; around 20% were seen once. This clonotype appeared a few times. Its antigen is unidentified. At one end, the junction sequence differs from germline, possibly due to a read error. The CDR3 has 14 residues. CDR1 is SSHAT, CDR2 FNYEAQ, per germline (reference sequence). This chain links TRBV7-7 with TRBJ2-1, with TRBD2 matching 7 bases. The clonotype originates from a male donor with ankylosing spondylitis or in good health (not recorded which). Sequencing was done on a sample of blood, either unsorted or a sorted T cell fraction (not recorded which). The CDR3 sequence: CASSPEGLSNEQFF. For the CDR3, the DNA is TGTGCTAGCAGCCCCGAGGGACTATCGAATGAGCAGTTCTTC.